Each of the 18 T cell receptor beta chains below was sequenced from the same sample in a study of blood T cell repertoires in COVID-19. Some clones are missing from TCRdb's copy, which holds only in-frame ones; the method was immunoSEQ multiplex PCR. Of some 69,000 clones listed, roughly 84% were seen once; the top ten hold 2.5% to 3%. The sample consisted of peripheral blood. Source of these receptors: a man older than 75 with active or convalescent COVID-19.

CDR3 amino acids: CASSSRLAGYNEQFF. Written as DNA, the CDR3 is TGTGCCAGCAGTTCTAGACTAGCGGGATACAATGAGCAGTTCTTC. The chain employs TRBV6-2 or TRBV6-3 and TRBJ2-1, with 11 positions matching TRBD2. The CDR3 is made up of 15 amino acids. Per the germline V gene, CDR1 is MNHEY and CDR2 is SVGEGT. J lost 4 bases, V lost 4 bases, and 3 bases had no gene match.

This clone was observed a single time. The genes are TRBV29-1 and TRBJ2-7; 10 nucleotides agree with TRBD2. Germline assignment: CDR1 SQVTM and CDR2 ANQGSEA. The CDR3 totals 12 residues. The J segment lost 12 bases and the V segment lost 2 bases, leaving 7 bases of the junction unmatched. CDR3: CSVESGRASRYF. DNA of the CDR3: TGCAGCGTTGAAAGCGGGAGGGCCTCGAGGTACTTC.

This clone was counted once. The J gene is TRBJ2-6, the V gene TRBV28, with TRBD2 identical over 10 bases. V gave up 5 bases and J gave up 3 bases; unmatched junction bases: 7. Per germline, CDR1 MDHEN and CDR2 SYDVKM. The CDR3 covers 17 residues. CDR3 sequence: CASSPFASGSGANVLTF. The CDR3 DNA reads as TGTGCCAGCAGTCCCTTTGCTAGCGGGAGTGGGGCCAACGTCCTGACTTTC.

The V and J genes are TRBV28 and TRBJ1-1; 7 bases are a match to TRBD1. Trimming cost V 6 bases and J 0 bases; bases outside gene matches: 7. This CDR3 region has 15 residues. CDR1 is MDHEN, CDR2 SYDVKM, per germline. The CDR3 loop is CASRLRDRVNTEAFF. The CDR3 DNA reads as TGTGCCAGCAGACTCCGGGACAGAGTGAACACTGAAGCTTTCTTT.

The chain joins TRBV5-1 to TRBJ2-7, with D uncertain. Germline CDR1 and CDR2: SGHRS and YFSETQ. The CDR3 is made up of 13 amino acids. V was pared by 5 bases and J by 2 bases, with 11 bases between. CDR3 DNA: TGCGCCAGCAGGGTCCAGGATACCTACGAGCAGTACTTC. The encoded protein is CASRVQDTYEQYF. The whole variable domain, remainder taken from reference TRBV5-1 and TRBJ2-7, is KAGVTQTPRYLIKTRGQQVTLSCSPISGHRSVSWYQQTPGQGLQFLFEYFSETQRNKGNFPGRFSGRQFSNSRSEMNVSTLELGDSALYLCASRVQDTYEQYFGPGTRLTVT.

V and J are TRBV6-2 or TRBV6-3 and TRBJ2-7; 10 bases are shared with TRBD1. Germline V gives CDR1 MNHEY, CDR2 SVGEGT. The trim removed 6 bases at V and 4 bases at J, leaving 9 bases unmatched. This CDR3 is built from 15 residues. CDR3 coding DNA: TGTGCCAGCAGGCCTCCGGGACAGGGGATGTACGAGCAGTACTTC. Protein sequence: CASRPPGQGMYEQYF.

The chain recombines TRBV7-8 with TRBJ1-3, with D perhaps matching TRBD1 (6 bases). The germline CDR1 and CDR2 sequences are SGHVS and FQNEAQ. This CDR3 region has 13 residues. V gave up 6 bases and J gave up 2 bases, with 8 bases separating them. The CDR3 DNA follows: TGTGCCAGCAGACGGGACACTGGAAACACCATATATTTT. This sequence encodes CASRRDTGNTIYF.

This rearrangement joins TRBV19 to TRBJ2-7, with D maybe TRBD2 (6 bases). This CDR3 has 16 residues. In germline, CDR1 is LNHDA, CDR2 SQIVND (reference sequence). Trimming shortened V by 5 bases and J by 5 bases, and 22 bases separated the two germline ends. The CDR3 sequence is CASSRPGLRKRDEQYF. The CDR3 bases are TGTGCCAGTAGTCGGCCGGGACTGAGGAAGAGGGACGAGCAGTACTTC.

This rearrangement joins TRBV15 to TRBJ1-6, with no clear D. CDR1 and CDR2 (germline): LNHNV, YYDKDF (reference sequence). Trimming took 3 bases from V and 4 from J, leaving 13 bases between them. The CDR3 is 16 residues long. The CDR3 protein is CATSSHPGRYNSPLHF. Written as DNA, the CDR3 is TGTGCCACCAGCAGTCATCCGGGGAGATATAATTCACCCCTCCACTTT.

This chain uses TRBV28 with TRBJ1-1; D unclear. The ends were cut back, 6 bases at V and 8 bases at J, with 13 bases in the middle. This CDR3 contains 12 residues. Per germline, CDR1 MDHEN and CDR2 SYDVKM. CDR3 amino acids: CASRIRESEAFF. The CDR3 DNA reads TGTGCCAGCAGAATTAGAGAGTCCGAAGCTTTCTTT. Looking up the rest from reference TRBV28 and TRBJ1-1 gives the full variable domain: DVKVTQSSRYLVKRTGEKVFLECVQDMDHENMFWYRQDPGLGLRLIYFSYDVKMKEKGDIPEGYSVSREKKERFSLILESASTNQTSMYLCASRIRESEAFFGQGTRLTVV.

V usage is TRBV6-5 and J usage is TRBJ1-1; no clear D. Per germline, CDR1 MNHEY and CDR2 SVGAGI. The CDR3 contains 12 residues. V lost 6 bases and J lost 5, with 10 bases in between. CDR3 bases: TGTGCCAGCAGGCCTCTTGCGACTGAAGCTTTCTTT. Translating gives CASRPLATEAFF.

This clone was seen a handful of times. The chain recombines TRBV5-1 with TRBJ2-7; the D gene is possibly TRBD1 (6 bases). Trimming shortened V by 0 bases and J by 3 bases, and 16 bases separated the two germline ends. The CDR3 is made up of 16 amino acids. Germline-derived CDR1 and CDR2 are SGHRS and YFSETQ. Here the CDR3 DNA reads TGCGCCAGCAGCTTGGGACTGGGGGCGGGTATCTACGAGCAGTACTTC. It yields the protein CASSLGLGAGIYEQYF.

The V and J genes are TRBV4-1 and TRBJ2-5, with D possibly TRBD1 on 5 matching bases. Germline CDR1 and CDR2: MGHRA and YSYEKL. The length of the CDR3 is 12 residues. The V gene lost 0 bases and the J gene lost 9 bases, with 8 bases spanning the gap. The CDR3 DNA reads TGCGCCAGCAGCCAAGAGAAGGGGCCCCAGTACTTC. It encodes CASSQEKGPQYF.

This clone was detected only once. The genes are TRBV5-4 and TRBJ1-2; D unresolved. This CDR3 is 14 amino acids long. V lost 4 bases and J lost 7, with 17 bases in between. Germline CDR1 reads SGHNT; CDR2 reads YYREEE (reference sequence). The CDR3 protein is CASSPPAGRVGYTF. The CDR3 DNA is TGTGCCAGCAGCCCCCCGGCGGGGAGGGTTGGCTACACCTTC.

J is TRBJ1-3 and V is TRBV12-5; D is ambiguous. The CDR3 is 16 residues long. With 1 base removed from V and 0 bases from J, the gap between germline ends came to 10 bases. Germline CDR1 is LGHNT and CDR2 is FRNRAP. CDR3 in amino acids: CASGLEELVSGNTIYF. The CDR3 DNA is TGTGCTAGTGGTTTGGAAGAATTAGTCTCTGGAAACACCATATATTTT.

J is TRBJ2-3 and V is TRBV7-2, with TRBD1 identical over 9 bases. CDR1 is SGHTA, CDR2 FQGNSA, per germline. This CDR3 is 15 amino acids long. With V trimmed by 5 bases and J by 3 bases, 6 bases remained unmatched. The CDR3 DNA reads as TGTGCCAGCAGCGTAGGGACAGGGAGGACAGATACGCAGTATTTT. Translation gives CASSVGTGRTDTQYF.

The chain recombines TRBV3-1 (or the pseudogene TRBV3-2) with TRBJ2-7; no reliable D call. Trimming removed 4 bases at V and 4 bases at J, with 8 bases between. Germline V gene lookup returns CDR1 LGHDT and CDR2 YNNKEL (reference sequence). This CDR3 region has 12 residues. Here the CDR3 DNA reads TGTGCCAGCAGCCTTGACTTATACGAGCAGTACTTC. It encodes CASSLDLYEQYF.

This clone came up a few times. The chain joins TRBV4-2 to TRBJ1-1; D is ambiguous. V was cut by 5 bases and J by 4 bases, with 8 bases left in between. CDR1 LGHNA and CDR2 YNFKEQ come from the germline V gene. The CDR3 consists of 12 residues. The CDR3 DNA reads TGTGCCAGCAGCGCTCGGGTCACTGAAGCTTTCTTT. Protein product: CASSARVTEAFF.